This TCR beta chain appears in the sequencing data of a study of blood T cell repertoires in COVID-19. Study-level background: COVID-19 samples collected from the United States, Italy and Spain covered acute and convalescent phases.

V lost 4 bases to trimming and J lost 1 base, with 10 bases between them. Germline V CDR1 and CDR2: GTSNPN, SVGIG (reference sequence). This CDR3 region has 13 residues. Ages ranged from about 18 to 89 years, with residence in 24 US areas. Cohort placement rested on clinical history that participants reported themselves. Profiling relied on immunoSEQ multiplex PCR, and the TCRdb table lists in-frame clones only, not all of them. The data contain roughly 240,000 clones, around 85% of them singletons. This sequence originates from a woman between 50 and 59 years old with acute COVID-19. Material: PBMCs or T cells enriched from blood (not recorded which). The chain links TRBV30 to TRBJ1-1, with TRBD1 as a possible D gene (6 bases). The DNA of the CDR3 is TGTGCCTGGACCCGAGGGGGGAACACTGAAGCTTTCTTT. This encodes CAWTRGGNTEAFF.